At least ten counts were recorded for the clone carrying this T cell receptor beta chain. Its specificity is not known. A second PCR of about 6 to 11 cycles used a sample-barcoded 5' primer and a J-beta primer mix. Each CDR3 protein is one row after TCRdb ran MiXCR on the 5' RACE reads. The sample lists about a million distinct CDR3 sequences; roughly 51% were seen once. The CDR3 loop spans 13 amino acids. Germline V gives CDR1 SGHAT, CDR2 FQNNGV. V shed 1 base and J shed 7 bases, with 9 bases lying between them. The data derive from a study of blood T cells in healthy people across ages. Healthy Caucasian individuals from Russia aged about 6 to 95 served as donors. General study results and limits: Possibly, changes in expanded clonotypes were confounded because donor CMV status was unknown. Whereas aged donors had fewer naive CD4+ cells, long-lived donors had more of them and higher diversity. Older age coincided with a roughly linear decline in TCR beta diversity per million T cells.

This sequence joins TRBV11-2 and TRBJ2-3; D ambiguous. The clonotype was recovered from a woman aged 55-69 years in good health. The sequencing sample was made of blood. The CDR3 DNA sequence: TGTGCCAGCAGCTTAGGACTGGGGAATACGCAGTATTTT. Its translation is CASSLGLGNTQYF.